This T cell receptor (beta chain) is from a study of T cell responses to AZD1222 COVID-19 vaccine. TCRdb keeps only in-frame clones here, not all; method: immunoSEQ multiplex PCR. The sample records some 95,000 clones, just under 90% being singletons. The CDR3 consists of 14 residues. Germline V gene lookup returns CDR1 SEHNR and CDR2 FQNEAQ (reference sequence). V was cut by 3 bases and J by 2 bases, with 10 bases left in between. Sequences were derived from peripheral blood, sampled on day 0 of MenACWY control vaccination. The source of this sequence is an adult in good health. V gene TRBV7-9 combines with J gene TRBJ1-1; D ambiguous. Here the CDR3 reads CASSFAQINTEAFF. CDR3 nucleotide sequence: TGTGCCAGCAGCTTTGCACAGATTAACACTGAAGCTTTCTTT.